A selection of T cell receptor beta chains follows, all from one sample in a study of spatial heterogeneity in lung cancer. A single record per CDR3 protein comes from TCRdb applying MiXCR to the 5' RACE reads. This sample has roughly 120,000 distinct CDR3 sequences; 9% to 15% occur once, and the top ten carry about 15%. This specimen was PBMCs, taken at follow-up. These receptors all come from a male donor with early-stage non-small cell lung cancer. CDR3s include the opening cysteine and the closing phenylalanine or tryptophan. D genes are given only for firm matches. The listing skips clone size in some rows; elsewhere it reads once, few, many or a size class.

J: TRBJ2-7; size: NA; V: TRBV20-1; D: NA; CDR3: CSAEYIEVSYEQYF; DNA: TGCAGTGCCGAATATATAGAAGTCTCCTACGAGCAGTACTTC
J: TRBJ2-7; size: many; V: TRBV4-1; D: TRBD2; CDR3: CASSLKAGNEQYF; DNA: TGCGCCAGCAGCCTCAAAGCGGGGAACGAGCAGTACTTC
J: TRBJ2-5; size: few; V: TRBV12-3/TRBV12-4; D: TRBD1; CDR3: CASSLGQGFETQYF; DNA: TGTGCCAGCAGTTTAGGACAGGGCTTTGAGACCCAGTACTTC
J: TRBJ1-4; size: few; V: TRBV28; D: TRBD1; CDR3: CASSKGGDGEKLFF; DNA: TGTGCCAGCAGCAAAGGGGGCGACGGGGAAAAACTGTTTTTT
J: TRBJ2-7; size: NA; V: TRBV27; D: NA; CDR3: CASSRSGSGAPEQYF; DNA: TGTGCCAGCAGCCGGAGCGGATCAGGGGCTCCGGAGCAGTACTTC
J: TRBJ1-2; size: many; V: TRBV19; D: NA; CDR3: CATSRGSYGYTF; DNA: TGTGCCACCTCTCGGGGGTCCTATGGCTACACCTTC
J: TRBJ2-5; size: many; V: TRBV29-1; D: NA; CDR3: CSVDDSQETQYF; DNA: TGCAGCGTTGACGACAGCCAAGAGACCCAGTACTTC
J: TRBJ2-3; size: NA; V: TRBV3-1; D: TRBD2; CDR3: CASSQAGTSGGDSTDTQYF; DNA: TGTGCCAGCAGCCAAGCTGGGACTAGCGGGGGGGATAGCACAGATACGCAGTATTTT
J: TRBJ2-2; size: NA; V: TRBV5-1; D: NA; CDR3: CASRPGSNTGELFF; DNA: TGCGCCAGCAGGCCGGGGTCAAACACCGGGGAGCTGTTTTTT
J: TRBJ2-3; size: NA; V: TRBV2; D: TRBD1; CDR3: CASSEGQGSTDTQYF; DNA: TGTGCCAGCAGTGAGGGACAGGGTAGCACAGATACGCAGTATTTT
J: TRBJ2-5; size: NA; V: TRBV28; D: NA; CDR3: CASSLGDFVTQYF; DNA: TGTGCCAGCAGTCTAGGGGACTTCGTGACCCAGTACTTC
J: TRBJ2-1; size: NA; V: TRBV2; D: TRBD2; CDR3: CAASGTSGGVGEQFF; DNA: TGTGCCGCAAGTGGGACTAGCGGGGGGGTTGGTGAGCAGTTCTTC
J: TRBJ1-5; size: NA; V: TRBV11-2; D: TRBD1; CDR3: CASSLGAGGQPQHF; DNA: TGTGCCAGCAGCTTAGGGGCAGGGGGACAGCCCCAGCATTTT
J: TRBJ2-5; size: NA; V: TRBV27; D: TRBD2; CDR3: CASSSTPGLATQYF; DNA: TGTGCCAGCAGTTCTACCCCGGGACTAGCGACCCAGTACTTC
J: TRBJ1-5; size: many; V: TRBV6-1; D: NA; CDR3: CAISLGPGQPQHF; DNA: TGTGCCATTTCGTTGGGGCCGGGCCAGCCCCAGCATTTT
J: TRBJ2-5; size: few; V: TRBV7-2; D: NA; CDR3: CASSLVTAARQETQYF; DNA: TGTGCCAGCAGCTTAGTGACAGCGGCCCGGCAAGAGACCCAGTACTTC
J: TRBJ2-5; size: many; V: TRBV11-2; D: TRBD2; CDR3: CASSGLADLQETQYF; DNA: TGTGCCAGCAGCGGACTAGCGGACCTACAAGAGACCCAGTACTTC
J: TRBJ2-5; size: few; V: TRBV12-3/TRBV12-4; D: NA; CDR3: CASSPGPPGTQYF; DNA: TGTGCCAGCAGCCCCGGGCCGCCCGGGACCCAGTACTTC
J: TRBJ1-1; size: many; V: TRBV5-1; D: TRBD1; CDR3: CASSWTGGRNTEAFF; DNA: TGCGCCAGCAGCTGGACAGGGGGGAGGAACACTGAAGCTTTCTTT
J: TRBJ1-5; size: few; V: TRBV6-2/TRBV6-3; D: TRBD1; CDR3: CASRDRAFQPQHF; DNA: TGTGCCAGCCGGGACAGGGCTTTTCAGCCCCAGCATTTT
J: TRBJ2-4; size: many; V: TRBV29-1; D: TRBD2; CDR3: CSVPSGGAKNIQYF; DNA: TGCAGCGTTCCAAGCGGGGGGGCCAAAAACATTCAGTACTTC
J: TRBJ1-1; size: few; V: TRBV7-8; D: NA; CDR3: CASSLAQWDTEAFF; DNA: TGTGCCAGCAGCTTAGCGCAGTGGGACACTGAAGCTTTCTTT
J: TRBJ2-5; size: many; V: TRBV10-3; D: TRBD1; CDR3: CAISGTGRETQYF; DNA: TGTGCCATCAGTGGGACAGGGCGAGAGACCCAGTACTTC
J: TRBJ1-1; size: NA; V: TRBV9; D: NA; CDR3: CASSPQVAGNTEAFF; DNA: TGTGCCAGCAGCCCCCAAGTTGCGGGCAACACTGAAGCTTTCTTT
J: TRBJ2-3; size: once; V: TRBV18; D: TRBD2; CDR3: CASSPPLAGTADTQYF; DNA: TGTGCCAGCTCACCACCGCTAGCGGGGACTGCAGATACGCAGTATTTT
J: TRBJ2-5; size: few; V: TRBV9; D: NA; CDR3: CASSVVGGLGETQYF; DNA: TGTGCCAGCAGCGTAGTGGGGGGCCTTGGGGAGACCCAGTACTTC
J: TRBJ2-1; size: NA; V: TRBV4-2; D: NA; CDR3: CASSQEGASYNEQFF; DNA: TGTGCCAGCAGCCAAGAGGGGGCCTCCTACAATGAGCAGTTCTTC
J: TRBJ1-5; size: few; V: TRBV29-1; D: NA; CDR3: CSVEEGGSNQPQHF; DNA: TGCAGCGTTGAAGAGGGTGGCAGCAATCAGCCCCAGCATTTT
J: TRBJ1-1; size: NA; V: TRBV7-9; D: NA; CDR3: CASTLAGPEAFF; DNA: TGTGCCAGCACCCTCGCCGGCCCTGAAGCTTTCTTT
J: TRBJ2-1; size: many; V: TRBV18; D: NA; CDR3: CASSPRDNANNEQFF; DNA: TGTGCCAGCTCACCACGGGACAACGCTAACAATGAGCAGTTCTTC
J: TRBJ2-6; size: NA; V: TRBV29-1; D: NA; CDR3: CSGDSEGTPGANVLTF; DNA: TGCAGCGGAGACAGTGAGGGAACTCCTGGGGCCAACGTCCTGACTTTC
J: TRBJ2-1; size: few; V: TRBV10-3; D: NA; CDR3: CAISDGAEQFF; DNA: TGTGCCATCAGTGATGGGGCTGAGCAGTTCTTC
J: TRBJ2-3; size: many; V: TRBV29-1; D: TRBD2; CDR3: CSVKGVAGAITDTQYF; DNA: TGCAGCGTCAAGGGGGTAGCGGGGGCAATCACAGATACGCAGTATTTT
J: TRBJ2-5; size: few; V: TRBV5-1; D: TRBD1; CDR3: CASSLAGTGQETQYF; DNA: TGCGCCAGCAGCTTGGCCGGGACAGGTCAAGAGACCCAGTACTTC
J: TRBJ2-3; size: few; V: TRBV4-3; D: NA; CDR3: CASSSPGGTGTDTQYF; DNA: TGCGCCAGCAGTTCGCCGGGGGGCACTGGCACAGATACGCAGTATTTT
J: TRBJ2-2; size: NA; V: TRBV4-1; D: TRBD1; CDR3: CASSQSSGQGSTGELFF; DNA: TGCGCCAGCAGCCAGTCCTCTGGACAGGGGAGCACCGGGGAGCTGTTTTTT
J: TRBJ2-1; size: few; V: TRBV7-2; D: NA; CDR3: CASSLAGGLDEQFF; DNA: TGTGCCAGCAGCTTAGCGGGGGGGCTCGATGAGCAGTTCTTC
J: TRBJ1-1; size: few; V: TRBV18; D: NA; CDR3: CASSPSRQANTEAFF; DNA: TGTGCCAGCTCACCATCCAGACAGGCAAACACTGAAGCTTTCTTT
J: TRBJ1-2; size: NA; V: TRBV12-3/TRBV12-4; D: TRBD1; CDR3: CASSRTGEGYTF; DNA: TGTGCCAGCAGTCGGACAGGAGAGGGCTACACCTTC
J: TRBJ2-1; size: NA; V: TRBV6-2/TRBV6-3; D: NA; CDR3: CASSYSRGNEQFF; DNA: TGTGCCAGCAGTTACTCTCGGGGAAATGAGCAGTTCTTC
J: TRBJ2-1; size: few; V: TRBV10-3; D: NA; CDR3: CAISGPINEQFF; DNA: TGTGCCATCAGCGGACCGATCAATGAGCAGTTCTTC
J: TRBJ2-7; size: few; V: TRBV28; D: TRBD1; CDR3: CASNFDRVEQYF; DNA: TGTGCCAGCAACTTCGACAGGGTCGAGCAGTACTTC
J: TRBJ1-2; size: NA; V: TRBV7-6; D: NA; CDR3: CASSFSNPGEGGYTF; DNA: TGTGCCAGCAGCTTTTCTAATCCAGGGGAAGGTGGCTACACCTTC